The rows below give T cell receptor beta chains drawn from one sample of a study of T-cell reconstitution after alpha-beta-depleted transplantation in children. TCRdb reanalysed the PCR reads using MiXCR and keeps one entry per CDR3 protein. The table records 100,000 or so distinct CDR3 sequences, approximately 6% of them present only once. Sample: PBMCs, mostly from graft donor cells, taken 60 days after TCRalphabeta/CD19-depleted stem cell transplant. The receptor source for this set is a female patient younger than 10 who had a stem cell transplant for Fanconi anemia, so the T cells may come from the graft donor. The CDR3 runs from the conserved cysteine through the conserved F or W. Fields, in order: V gene, J gene, CDR3 length, D gene, clone size, CDR3 protein, CDR3 DNA. A D gene is named only where the DNA matches it firmly. Some rows mark clone size as missing; the rest say once, few, many or name a class of expanded clone.

>TRBV5-1|TRBJ2-1|15|-|many
CASSLGSAGYNEQFF
TGCGCCAGCAGCTTGGGCTCCGCCGGTTACAATGAGCAGTTCTTC
>TRBV20-1|TRBJ2-1|15|TRBD1|many
CSARDPDRAYNEQFF
TGCAGTGCTAGAGACCCGGACAGGGCTTACAATGAGCAGTTCTTC
>TRBV12-3/TRBV12-4|TRBJ2-2|12|-|-
CASEHGTGELFF
TGTGCCAGCGAACATGGCACCGGGGAGCTGTTTTTT
>TRBV9|TRBJ1-1|16|TRBD1|many
CASSVGQGVAGTEAFF
TGTGCCAGCAGCGTTGGACAGGGTGTGGCGGGCACTGAAGCTTTCTTT
>TRBV3-1|TRBJ2-3|18|TRBD2|-
CASSHDRPGLAARDTQYF
TGTGCCAGCAGCCATGATCGTCCGGGACTAGCGGCCCGAGATACGCAGTATTTT
>TRBV5-1|TRBJ2-3|13|-|-
CASFMTSTDTQYF
TGCGCCAGCTTTATGACGTCCACAGATACGCAGTATTTT
>TRBV28|TRBJ2-5|14|-|few
CASRPRAVGETQYF
TGTGCCAGCAGGCCCCGGGCCGTGGGGGAGACCCAGTACTTC
>TRBV7-3|TRBJ2-1|16|TRBD2|few
CASSLSSTSAYNEQFF
TGTGCCAGCAGCTTATCTTCTACTAGCGCTTACAATGAGCAGTTCTTC
>TRBV6-4|TRBJ2-3|15|TRBD2|-
CASSETSGRADTQYF
TGTGCCAGCAGTGAGACTAGCGGGAGGGCGGATACGCAGTATTTT
>TRBV12-3/TRBV12-4|TRBJ2-3|14|-|few
CASSYGGDTDTQYF
TGTGCCAGCAGCTACGGGGGAGACACAGATACGCAGTATTTT
>TRBV7-2|TRBJ2-3|15|TRBD2|many
CASSLGGGAGDTQYF
TGTGCCAGCTCCCTAGGCGGGGGGGCCGGAGATACGCAGTATTTT
>TRBV5-8|TRBJ2-7|14|TRBD1|many
CASNTGQGTYEQYF
TGTGCCAGCAACACGGGACAGGGAACATACGAGCAGTACTTC
>TRBV3-1|TRBJ1-1|12|-|many
CASRDSNTEAFF
TGTGCCAGCCGAGACAGTAACACTGAAGCTTTCTTT
>TRBV5-1|TRBJ1-1|14|-|many
CASSVTGPNTEAFF
TGCGCCAGCAGCGTTACAGGGCCGAACACTGAAGCTTTCTTT
>TRBV7-2|TRBJ2-2|13|-|many
CASSVTSSGELFF
TGTGCCAGCAGCGTGACTAGTAGCGGGGAGCTGTTTTTT
>TRBV6-2/TRBV6-3|TRBJ2-7|16|TRBD2|many
CASSYSTGGGSYEQYF
TGTGCCAGCAGTTACTCGACGGGGGGGGGTTCCTACGAGCAGTACTTC
>TRBV11-1|TRBJ2-1|19|TRBD2|-
CASSPYTTSGSGYYNEQFF
TGTGCCAGCAGCCCATACACCACTAGCGGGAGTGGCTACTACAATGAGCAGTTCTTC
>TRBV20-1|TRBJ1-1|13|-|many
CSARAPRGTEAFF
TGCAGTGCTAGAGCACCGAGAGGGACTGAAGCTTTCTTT